This TCR beta chain was profiled in a study of blood T cells in healthy people across ages. Primed by a sample-barcoded 5' primer and a J-beta primer mix, a second PCR proceeded for about 6 to 11 cycles. Each cDNA molecule was tagged by a template-switch adaptor that had 12 random nucleotides. TCRdb recomputed calls from the 5' RACE reads with MiXCR, one row per CDR3 protein. The profile covers roughly 1.9 million distinct CDR3 sequences, with about 39% appearing a single time and 23% taken by the ten largest. The V end was cut by 4 bases, the J end by 7 bases, with 9 bases between. The germline CDR1 and CDR2 sequences are MNHEY and SVGEGT. This CDR3 spans 12 amino acids. Each donor supplied approximately 10 milliliters of peripheral blood.

The chain recombines TRBV6-2 or TRBV6-3 with TRBJ2-3; no firm D call. The sequenced material came from blood. The source is a human donor in good health. CDR3 residues: CASSLWVNTQYF. In DNA, the CDR3 is TGTGCCAGCAGTTTGTGGGTAAATACGCAGTATTTT.